The clone carrying this T cell receptor (beta chain) was recorded many times. As yet, its antigen is unknown. The data originate from a study of tumor-infiltrating lymphocytes in primary liver carcinoma. Study overall: Tumor lesions were T1-T3 N0M0 and spanned about 4.2 to 11 cm. The yield of productive TCRbeta reads per sample was roughly 3.5 to 7.13 million and was similar across tissue types.

The study extracted blood RNA from unsorted whole blood and also extracted germline DNA. Peripheral blood, around 4 milliliters, was collected prior to surgery. V lost 7 bases and J 7 bases, leaving 13 bases between the germline ends. There are 13 residues in the CDR3. The researchers produced TCR beta cDNA from approximately 0.45 ug total RNA with a constant-region primer. Three-round nested multiplex PCR performed with slightly modified ARM-PCR produced the TCR beta libraries. The two initial PCR rounds, around 11 cycles each, used TRBV1-TRBV30 forward and C-beta reverse primers. Using its own MiXCR run on the multiplex PCR reads, TCRdb lists one record per CDR3 protein. The table records 150,000 to 200,000 distinct CDR3 sequences, about two thirds of them present only once. Whole-study findings and limits: Whereas tumor region pairs overlapped more, tumor-adjacent and tumor-blood pairs overlapped less.

The chain combines TRBV12-3 or TRBV12-4 with TRBJ1-4; D gene ambiguous. Specimen: peripheral blood. The clonotype originates from a woman aged 60 to 75 with primary liver carcinoma and hepatitis B virus infection. CDR3 in DNA: TGTGCCAGCACGGGCCCGGAGGGTGAAAAACTGTTTTTT. Its protein product is CASTGPEGEKLFF.